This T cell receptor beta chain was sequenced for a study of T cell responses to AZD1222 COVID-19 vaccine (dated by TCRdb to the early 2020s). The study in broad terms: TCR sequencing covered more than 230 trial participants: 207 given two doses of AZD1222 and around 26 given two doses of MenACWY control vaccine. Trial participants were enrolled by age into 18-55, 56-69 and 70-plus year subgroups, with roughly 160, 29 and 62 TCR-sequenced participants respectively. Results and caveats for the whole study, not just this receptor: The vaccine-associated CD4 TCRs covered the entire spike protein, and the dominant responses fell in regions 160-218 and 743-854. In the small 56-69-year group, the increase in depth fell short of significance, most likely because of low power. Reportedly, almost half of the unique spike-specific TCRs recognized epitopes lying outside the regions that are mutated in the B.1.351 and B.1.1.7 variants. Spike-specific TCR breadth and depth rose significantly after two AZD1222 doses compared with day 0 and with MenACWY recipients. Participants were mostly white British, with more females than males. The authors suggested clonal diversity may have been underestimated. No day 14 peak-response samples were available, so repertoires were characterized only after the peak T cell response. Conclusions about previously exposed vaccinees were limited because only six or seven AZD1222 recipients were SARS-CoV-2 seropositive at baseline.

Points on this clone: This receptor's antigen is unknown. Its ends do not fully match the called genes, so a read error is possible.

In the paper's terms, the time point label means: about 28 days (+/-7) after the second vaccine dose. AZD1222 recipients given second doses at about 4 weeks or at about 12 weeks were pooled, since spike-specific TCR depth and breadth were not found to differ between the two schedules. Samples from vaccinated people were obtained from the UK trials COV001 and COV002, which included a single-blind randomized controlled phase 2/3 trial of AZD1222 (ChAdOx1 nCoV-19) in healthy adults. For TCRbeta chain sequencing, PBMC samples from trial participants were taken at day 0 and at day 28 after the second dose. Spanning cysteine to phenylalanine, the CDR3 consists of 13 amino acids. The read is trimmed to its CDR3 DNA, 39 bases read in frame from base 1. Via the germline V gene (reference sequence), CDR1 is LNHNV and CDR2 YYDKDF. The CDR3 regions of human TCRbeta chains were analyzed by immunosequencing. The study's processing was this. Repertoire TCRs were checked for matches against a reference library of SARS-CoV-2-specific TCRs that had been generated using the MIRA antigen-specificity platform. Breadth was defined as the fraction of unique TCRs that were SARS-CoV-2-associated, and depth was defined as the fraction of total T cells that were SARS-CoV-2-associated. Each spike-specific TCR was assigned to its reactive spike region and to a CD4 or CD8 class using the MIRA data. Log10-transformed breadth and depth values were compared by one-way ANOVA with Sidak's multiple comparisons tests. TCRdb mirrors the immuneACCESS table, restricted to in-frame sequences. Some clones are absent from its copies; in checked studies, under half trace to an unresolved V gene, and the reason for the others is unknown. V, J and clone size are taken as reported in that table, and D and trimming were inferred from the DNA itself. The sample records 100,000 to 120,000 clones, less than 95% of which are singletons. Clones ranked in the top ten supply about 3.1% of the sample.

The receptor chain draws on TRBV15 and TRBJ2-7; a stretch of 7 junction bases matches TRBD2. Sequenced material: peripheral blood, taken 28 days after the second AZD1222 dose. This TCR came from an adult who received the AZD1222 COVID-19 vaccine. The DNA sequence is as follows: TGTGCCACCAGCAGCCTCTGGCGGGGGACCTTTGAATTC. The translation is CATSSLWRGTFEF.